These 11 T cell receptor beta chains share one sample of origin, sequenced in a study of regulatory T cells in long-lasting Graves disease. Arm-PCR of CDR3 regions and iRepertoire HTBI primers were the basis on which TCR beta libraries were built. TCRdb re-derived calls from the multiplex PCR reads in MiXCR, one entry per CDR3 protein. The sample records some 370,000 distinct CDR3 sequences, about a fifth being singletons. The time point here: persistent/refractory GD, antithyroid drugs over 5 years with positive TRAb. From PBMCs, RNA was extracted and then used to make the TCR library. The sample consisted of peripheral blood mononuclear cells (PBMCs), taken when the disease was refractory, from a patient treated with antithyroid drugs. The receptors derive from a female donor with Graves disease.

As to this clonotype: A much larger clone sits a single nucleotide away, making a read error possible. V and J are TRBV7-8 and TRBJ2-5; TRBD2 agrees at 13 bases. Per the germline V gene, CDR1 is SGHVS and CDR2 is FQNEAQ. The CDR3 extends over 16 amino acids. After removal of 7 bases from V and 5 bases from J, the junction contained 10 bases not matched to a gene. CDR3 residues: CASTLGELAGGETQYF. CDR3 in DNA: TGTGCCAGCACTCTAGGGGAACTAGCGGGAGGGGAGACCCAGTACTTC.

This clonotype was detected a few times. The chain's CDR3 is CASSLAGGDEQFF. CDR3 in DNA: TGTGCCAGCAGCCTAGCGGGGGGGGATGAGCAGTTCTTC. The chain is built from TRBV12-3 or TRBV12-4 and TRBJ2-1; 12 bases are a match to TRBD2. V gave up 6 bases and J gave up 8 bases; unmatched junction bases: 2. The CDR3 has 13 residues.

This clonotype has a count of ten or more. V is TRBV27 and J is TRBJ2-5; D remains unclear. Germline values: CDR1 MNHEY, CDR2 SMNVEV (reference sequence). The CDR3 has 15 residues. Trimming took 5 bases from V and 4 from J, leaving 17 bases between them. DNA for the CDR3: TGTGCCAGCAGTCGGCGCGACCCTACGTCAGAGACCCAGTACTTC. As protein: CASSRRDPTSETQYF.

This CDR3 reads CASSPPPSGMDNEQFF. The DNA for the CDR3 is TGTGCCAGCTCACCACCGCCTAGCGGGATGGACAATGAGCAGTTCTTC. This chain uses TRBV18 with TRBJ2-1, with 9 positions matching TRBD2. CDR1 and CDR2 from the germline V gene are KGHSH and LQKENI. CDR3 length equals 16 residues. Germline trimming cut 0 bases from V and 5 bases from J; bases unmatched to any gene: 5.

This clonotype has only a few counts. The gene calls are TRBV3-1 and TRBJ1-2; 11 bases agree with TRBD1. The CDR3 length is 16 residues. The V gene's germline CDR1 is LGHDT and CDR2 YNNKEL (reference sequence). V lost 2 bases, J lost 2 bases, and 4 bases stayed unmatched. Written as DNA, the CDR3 is TGTGCCAGCAGCCAACTAGGGACAGGGGGAAACTATGGCTACACCTTC. Protein sequence: CASSQLGTGGNYGYTF.

The V and J genes are TRBV6-1 and TRBJ1-2, with unresolved D. The CDR3 has 14 residues. The germline V gene has CDR1 MNHNS and CDR2 SASEGT. The V gene lost 5 bases and the J gene lost 4 bases, with 14 bases spanning the gap. CDR3 DNA: TGTGCCAGCAGTCCTCAGAGCCGGAGCTATGGCTACACCTTC. This codes for CASSPQSRSYGYTF.

CDR3 in amino acids: CASSLKQGSYNEQFF. In DNA, the CDR3 is TGTGCCAGCAGCTTGAAACAGGGGTCCTACAATGAGCAGTTCTTC. This chain connects TRBV5-6 to TRBJ2-1; 7 nucleotides agree with TRBD1. Germline values: CDR1 SGHDT, CDR2 YYEEEE. V was clipped by 1 base and J by 1 base; unmatched bases: 2. The CDR3 has 15 amino acids.

The chain combines TRBV11-2 with TRBJ2-7, with D unclear. The CDR3 covers 13 residues. The V gene's germline CDR1 is SGHAT and CDR2 FQNNGV. The V gene lost 5 bases and the J gene lost 6 bases, with 14 bases spanning the gap. For the CDR3, the DNA is TGTGCCAGCAGCCCGAGCCCAGAGCGCGAGCAGTACTTC. As protein: CASSPSPEREQYF.

CDR3: CASTNWDRSLAGELFF. CDR3 nucleotide sequence: TGTGCCAGCACTAACTGGGACAGATCGCTGGCCGGGGAGCTGTTTTTT. V and J are TRBV6-2 or TRBV6-3 and TRBJ2-2; 7 bases map to TRBD1. In germline, CDR1 is MNHEY, CDR2 SVGEGT. The CDR3 runs 16 residues. The V and J ends lost 7 bases and 6 bases, in that order; junction bases with no gene match: 14.

The sample holds many counts of this clonotype. The V and J genes are TRBV7-2 and TRBJ2-2; D gene ambiguous. The CDR3 consists of 15 residues. The germline V gene encodes CDR1 SGHTA and CDR2 FQGNSA. The V gene lost 2 bases and the J gene lost 5 bases, with 12 bases spanning the gap. In DNA form, the CDR3 reads TGTGCCAGCAGCTTACAAGCTACGAGGACCGGGGAGCTGTTTTTT. Translating it yields CASSLQATRTGELFF. Full variable domain (rest looked up from reference TRBV7-2 and TRBJ2-2): GAGVSQSPSNKVTEKGKDVELRCDPISGHTALYWYRQSLGQGLEFLIYFQGNSAPDKSGLPSDRFSAERTGGSVSTLTIQRTQQEDSAVYLCASSLQATRTGELFFGEGSRLTVL.

There are many counts of this clonotype. The chain's CDR3 is CASKRLAALPGHEQYF. The CDR3 region has the DNA TGTGCCAGCAAGAGACTAGCGGCCCTCCCCGGGCACGAGCAGTACTTC. The chain employs TRBV11-2 and TRBJ2-7, with 9 bases lining up with TRBD2. Germline values: CDR1 SGHAT, CDR2 FQNNGV. J was trimmed by 5 bases and V by 7 bases; bases with no gene match: 15. The length of the CDR3 is 16 residues.